These 2 T cell receptor beta chains came from one sample sequenced in a study of T cell repertoires in cytomegalovirus infection. TCRdb reprocessed the reads with MiXCR, giving one entry per CDR3 protein. The top ten clones hold around 2.6% of a sample with some 700,000 distinct CDR3 sequences, roughly 36% of them seen once. Material: PBMCs. The origin of the receptors is a human donor in good health (CMV status not recorded). Some clones in this sample may be carry-over from other donors' samples.

The genes are TRBV29-1 and TRBJ1-2, with D perhaps TRBD1 (5 bases). Per germline, CDR1 SQVTM and CDR2 ANQGSEA. The CDR3 sequence is 15 residues long. Trimming removed 6 bases from V and 4 bases from J, with 21 bases in between. The DNA of the CDR3 is TGCAGCGTGGGTATGGGGGGGGAATCGGTCTATGGCTACACCTTC. The encoded protein is CSVGMGGESVYGYTF.

CDR3 coding DNA: TGTGCCAGCAGCGTCGGTCTGGCGGACACCGACTATGGCTACACCTTC. Encoded protein: CASSVGLADTDYGYTF. The V gene is TRBV9, the J gene TRBJ1-2; D is possibly TRBD1 (5 bases). The germline V gene has CDR1 SGDLS and CDR2 YYNGEE. The CDR3 is 16 amino acids. V shed 2 bases and J shed 3 bases, with 17 bases lying between them.